Shown below are 10 T cell receptor beta chains from a single sample sequenced in a study of T cells in Graves' hyperthyroidism and ophthalmopathy. Using RNA transcripts as the source, TCR beta CDR3 regions were amplified. The primer set for the first-round RT-PCR of the TCR CDR3 was HTBI. TCRdb passed the multiplex PCR reads through MiXCR, listing each CDR3 protein once. The table shows 490,000 or so distinct CDR3 sequences, with approximately 23% occurring only once. The sequencing input was blood. Source of these receptors: a woman aged 65 to 85 with Graves' ophthalmopathy.

This clonotype has just a few counts. V is TRBV7-9 and J is TRBJ2-4; the match to TRBD2 covers 15 bases. This CDR3 is 17 amino acids long. Germline CDR1 and CDR2: SEHNR and FQNEAQ (reference sequence). With 5 bases clipped from V and 1 base from J, the junction kept 3 bases outside the gene matches. CDR3 nucleotides: TGTGCCAGCAGCCAAGGGACTAGCGGGAGGGCCAAAAACATTCAGTACTTC. It is translated as CASSQGTSGRAKNIQYF.

The chain carries TRBV6-1 and TRBJ2-1, with D possibly matching TRBD2 (5 bases). The CDR3 runs to 15 residues. Germline CDR1 reads MNHNS; CDR2 reads SASEGT. With 5 bases removed from V and 0 bases from J, the gap between germline ends came to 11 bases. The CDR3 spells CASSKSGNSYNEQFF. The CDR3 bases are TGTGCCAGCAGTAAAAGCGGAAACTCCTACAATGAGCAGTTCTTC.

There are a few counts of this clonotype. The gene calls are TRBV7-9 and TRBJ1-2; TRBD1 might be the D (6 bases). Germline CDR1 reads SEHNR; CDR2 reads FQNEAQ (reference sequence). The CDR3 has 17 amino acids. The V end lost 4 bases, the J end lost 8 bases, and 26 bases lay between the germline ends. The CDR3 DNA reads as TGTGCCAGCAGCTCAAGCGGGGGGGGAGGGGGTCTAGACGGCTACACCTTC. The encoded protein is CASSSSGGGGGLDGYTF.

About this clonotype: A junction boundary mismatches the germline segment, possibly from a read error. The chain carries TRBV4-1 and TRBJ2-7; possible D gene TRBD2, 5 bases. Germline V lookup: CDR1 MGHRA, CDR2 YSYEKL. The length of the CDR3 is 17 residues. The CDR3 bases are TGCGCCAGCAGCCAAGCCCCCAGTTTAGCGCCCTTCTACGGGCAGTACTTC. Translation gives CASSQAPSLAPFYGQYF.

The gene calls are TRBV3-1 and TRBJ2-1, with TRBD2 matching over 11 bases. The CDR3 totals 14 residues. Germline-derived CDR1 and CDR2 are LGHDT and YNNKEL (reference sequence). With V trimmed by 3 bases and J by 9 bases, 4 bases remained unmatched. Here the CDR3 reads CASSHGLAGREQFF. The CDR3 region has the DNA TGTGCCAGCAGCCATGGACTAGCGGGCCGTGAGCAGTTCTTC.

Concerning this clonotype itself: A read error is possible here, since a much larger clone lies one base away. The chain links TRBV5-1 to TRBJ2-7, with TRBD1 matching over 7 bases. The length of the CDR3 is 15 residues. Germline CDR1 SGHRS, CDR2 YFSETQ. CDR3 loop: CAGSSIDRVTNEQYF. The CDR3 nucleotides are TGCGCCGGCAGCTCGATCGACAGGGTTACGAACGAGCAGTACTTC.

This clonotype was recorded a few times. The chain links TRBV7-9 to TRBJ2-7; a possible D gene is TRBD2 (6 bases). Germline CDR1 and CDR2: SEHNR and FQNEAQ (reference sequence). V shed 10 bases and J shed 0 bases, with 16 bases lying between them. The CDR3 is made up of 14 amino acids. The CDR3: CATQWGGNSYEQYF. CDR3 coding DNA: TGTGCCACTCAATGGGGCGGGAACTCCTACGAGCAGTACTTC.

This clonotype was seen many times. This sequence joins TRBV7-6 and TRBJ2-1; D gene uncertain. Looked up from germline, CDR1 is SGHVS and CDR2 is FNYEAQ. With 1 base removed from V and 2 bases from J, the gap between germline ends came to 9 bases. CDR3 length equals 15 residues. The chain's CDR3 is CASSLGGTPYNEQFF. The CDR3 nucleotides are TGTGCCAGCAGCTTAGGAGGCACCCCCTACAATGAGCAGTTCTTC.

This clonotype was seen ten or more times. This rearrangement joins TRBV6-1 to TRBJ2-7, with D possibly matching TRBD2 (6 bases). This CDR3 has 14 residues. Between the trimmed V and J ends, which lost 2 bases and 3 bases, there was a span of 11 bases. Germline values: CDR1 MNHNS, CDR2 SASEGT. CDR3 region: CASSELANYYEQYF. The CDR3 coding sequence is TGTGCCAGCAGTGAACTAGCGAATTACTACGAGCAGTACTTC.

The V gene is TRBV5-5, the J gene TRBJ1-1; D may be TRBD1 (6 bases). CDR1 is SGHKS and CDR2 is YYEKEE in the germline V gene (reference sequence). The CDR3 extends over 13 amino acids. V was trimmed by 4 bases and J by 10 bases, leaving 17 bases between them. CDR3 coding DNA: TGTGCCAGCAGCGGCGGACAGAGAGGGGTAGCTTTCTTT. Residues: CASSGGQRGVAFF.